This TCR beta chain was obtained from a study of early T cells in non-severe SARS-CoV-2 infection. Study-wide points: Anti-spike CD8 responses were favored in VDJdb matching, and private and CD4 specificities were missed.

Trimming left V 6 bases short and J 8 bases short, with 31 bases between. The CDR3 contains 18 residues. This clonotype has a count of ten or more. Its cognate antigen is unknown. TCRdb analysed the 5' RACE reads with MiXCR anew, one entry per CDR3 protein. The data contain roughly 70,000 distinct CDR3 sequences, roughly a sixth of them singletons. This clonotype was obtained from an adult who was a healthcare worker with PCR-confirmed SARS-CoV-2 infection or an uninfected control (not recorded which). Sample: whole blood, taken at baseline. V gene TRBV12-3 or TRBV12-4 combines with J gene TRBJ1-2, with a weak D call TRBD1 (5 bases). CDR3 residues: CASSPRQSRTPSTDGYTF. CDR3 nucleotides: TGTGCCAGCAGCCCTAGACAGTCTCGAACCCCCTCTACGGACGGCTACACCTTC.